This T cell receptor (beta chain) was found in a study of CD8 T cells in cerebrospinal fluid in Alzheimer's disease. Following a re-call of the 10x single-cell sequencing reads, TCRdb has one entry per CDR3 protein and lacks DNA. The ten most abundant clones cover approximately 10% of a sample with around 1,700 distinct CDR3 sequences. In germline, CDR1 is SEHNR, CDR2 FQNEAQ (reference sequence). The length of the CDR3 is 17 residues. According to its frequency, this clonotype is medium-sized. The sequence derives from a human donor in good health. The V call is TRBV7-9, the J call TRBJ1-5; the D call of TRBD1 rests on TCRdb alone, since no DNA is present to check it. Sequenced input: cerebrospinal fluid. The CDR3: CASSKGTGTGGNQPQHF.